This T cell receptor beta chain was observed in a study of shared T cell receptors in the human thymus (dated by TCRdb to about 2021). Looking at the study overall: The study examined how self-reactive, shared T-cell receptor alpha chains are generated in the human thymus.

Library preparation used the immunoSEQ multiplex PCR assay. Held by TCRdb, this immuneACCESS table contains in-frame sequences only and omits some clones. Under half of the omission traces to an unresolved V gene where checked; the cause of the rest is unknown. The sample table holds about 500,000 clones, of which 75% to 85% were seen once. 0.013% of the sample belongs to the ten largest clones. About this clone: It lacks a known antigen. Per-base quality was not reported, and no clone a single base away is much larger than it.

CDR1 and CDR2, per the germline V gene, are SGHTA and FQGNSA. V has 5 bases trimmed and J has 5 bases trimmed; junction bases matching no gene number 11. The CDR3 contains 15 residues, cysteine and phenylalanine counted. Only the CDR3 DNA stays, 45 bases, in frame from base 1. These records were also assigned to another study, of human thymus T cells. The second study reports: Donors were immunologically healthy infants undergoing open corrective cardiac surgery for congenital heart defects in Finland. Thymus tissue was collected as surgical resects that were removed during corrective cardiac surgery. V and J gene segment usage appeared biased in both thymic and peripheral blood repertoires. The related research reported highly overlapping thymic TCR repertoires among unrelated individuals. The study used under ten infant thymus samples plus four related peripheral blood samples to characterize TCR alpha and beta repertoires. The cohort included more than 5 male and a couple of female infants, with donor ages spanning 7 to 244 days. Thymocytes were released mechanically from tissue and stored at -70 °C as pellets of roughly 9-31 million cells. A QIAsymphony instrument was used to extract genomic DNA from frozen cell pellets. The immunoSEQ multiplex PCR assay was used to amplify the TCRB and TCRAD loci from a standardized quantity of quality-controlled genomic DNA. Amplicons spanned the V(D)J region at a length sufficient to cover the CDR3 and identify V and J genes. Through the commercial immunoSEQ service, the amplicons were sequenced on an Illumina platform. Primer bias and sequencing errors were corrected as previously described, and TCRAD and TCRB definitions were based on the IMGT database. The repertoires were analysed using immunoSEQ Analyzer 3.0 and VDJTools for basic statistics, V/J segment usage, diversity estimates, rarefaction and pairwise overlap. Diversity was estimated using the Chao1, ChaoE, Efron-Thisted, Shannon and inverse Simpson indices, and was also estimated on datasets down-sampled to the size of the smallest sample. For repertoire overlap, CDR3 nucleotide sequence, V gene and J gene had to match strictly, and clustering was done by Jaccard-based multidimensional scaling. Thymus samples yielded on average around 800,000 unique TCRB clonotypes, compared with around 91,000 from blood samples.

Material: thymocytes. The chain is assembled from TRBV7-2 and TRBJ1-1, and 7 junction bases match TRBD1. This clonotype was sampled from a boy in the first two years of life with a congenital heart defect. Donor details come from another sample of the same person, matched by shared clones. Here is the DNA: TGTGCCAGCAGCGAATCACGACAGGGTGGTACTGAAGCTTTCTTT. The encoded protein is CASSESRQGGTEAFF.